One sample yielded the 11 T cell receptor beta chains listed below, sequenced in a study of blood T cell repertoires in COVID-19. The assay was immunoSEQ multiplex PCR, and TCRdb's table has in-frame clones only and misses some. Here the sample spans about 220,000 clones, around 84% being singletons. What was sequenced was peripheral blood. The receptors were gathered from a human donor in a cohort sampled during active COVID-19.

This clone was counted between two and nine times. The chain employs TRBV15 and TRBJ2-3, with D possibly matching TRBD2 (6 bases). The CDR3 totals 13 residues. Germline V gives CDR1 LNHNV, CDR2 YYDKDF (reference sequence). Trimming took off 1 base at V and 6 bases at J, with 8 bases between the two ends. In DNA, the CDR3 is TGTGCCACCAGCAGAGGACTAGGGGATACGCAGTATTTT. Translation gives CATSRGLGDTQYF. The full variable domain, with the rest looked up from reference TRBV15 and TRBJ2-3, is DAMVIQNPRYQVTQFGKPVTLSCSQTLNHNVMYWYQQKSSQAPKLLFHYYDKDFNNEADTPDNFQSRRPNTSFCFLDIRSPGLGDTAMYLCATSRGLGDTQYFGPGTRLTVL.

The V and J genes are TRBV2 and TRBJ2-1; TRBD1 matches at 7 bases. Germline values: CDR1 SNHLY, CDR2 FYNNEI. The CDR3 spans 13 residues. The V segment lost 3 bases and the J segment 7 bases; nucleotides outside the gene matches: 3. The CDR3, as DNA: TGTGCCAGCAGTGAGGGCAGGGGGAATGAGCAGTTCTTC. Amino acid sequence: CASSEGRGNEQFF.

The chain employs TRBV5-1 and TRBJ2-5, with TRBD2 as a possible D gene (5 bases). Germline assignment: CDR1 SGHRS and CDR2 YFSETQ. Deletions cut 0 bases from V and 2 bases from J, with 14 bases between. The CDR3 is 16 residues long. The CDR3 loop reads CASSLGMGGQQETQYF. As DNA, the CDR3 is TGCGCCAGCAGCTTGGGGATGGGCGGGCAACAAGAGACCCAGTACTTC.

The chain recombines TRBV5-1 with TRBJ2-4, with TRBD1 matching 7 bases. From germline, CDR1 is SGHRS and CDR2 YFSETQ. This CDR3 has 12 amino acids. The V segment lost 4 bases and the J segment 7 bases; nucleotides outside the gene matches: 2. CDR3 loop: CASSPRGNIQYF. The CDR3 nucleotides read TGCGCCAGCAGCCCCAGGGGGAACATTCAGTACTTC.

This chain joins TRBV6-5 and TRBJ1-4; the match to TRBD1 covers 8 bases. The CDR3 sequence is 15 residues long. J lost 7 bases, V lost 0 bases, and 4 bases had no gene match. Germline CDR1 MNHEY, CDR2 SVGAGI. CDR3 amino acids: CASSYSQGASEKLFF. CDR3 bases: TGTGCCAGCAGTTACTCGCAGGGGGCTTCTGAAAAACTGTTTTTT.

The rearrangement joins TRBV7-8 to TRBJ2-6; tentatively, D is TRBD2 (6 bases). Deletions cut 2 bases from V and 0 bases from J, with 14 bases between. Germline assignment: CDR1 SGHVS and CDR2 FQNEAQ. The CDR3 contains 18 residues. This CDR3 is CASSLSRDSRSGANVLTF. The CDR3, as DNA: TGTGCCAGCAGCTTAAGCAGGGACTCCCGCTCTGGGGCCAACGTCCTGACTTTC. The whole variable domain, filled in from reference TRBV7-8 and TRBJ2-6, reads GAGVSQSPRYKVAKRGQDVALRCDPISGHVSLFWYQQALGQGPEFLTYFQNEAQLDKSGLPSDRFFAERPEGSVSTLKIQRTQQEDSAVYLCASSLSRDSRSGANVLTFGAGSRLTVL.

The chain has TRBV21-1 and TRBJ1-5; TRBD1, the D gene given by the table, was not confirmed from the DNA. TRBV21-1 is assigned pseudogene status. CDR3 length equals 15 residues. The CDR3 spells CASSPQERGRQPQHF. The CDR3 DNA reads TGTGCCAGCAGCCCGCAAGAGAGGGGGCGGCAGCCCCAGCATTTT.

The chain uses TRBV24-1 and TRBJ1-2; tentative D call: TRBD1 (6 bases). This CDR3 has 13 amino acids. Looked up from germline, CDR1 is KGHDR and CDR2 is SFDVKD. V dropped 2 bases and J dropped 6 bases, with 9 bases sitting between them. Here the CDR3 reads CATSDYRVHGYTF. CDR3 DNA sequence: TGTGCCACCAGTGATTACAGGGTCCATGGCTACACCTTC.

CDR3 in amino acids: CASSLAAQVETQYF. CDR3 in DNA: TGTGCCAGCAGCTTGGCCGCCCAGGTCGAGACCCAGTACTTC. This rearrangement joins TRBV5-4 to TRBJ2-5, with D hard to call. Trimming cost V 0 bases and J 5 bases, with 11 bases left between them. Germline CDR1 SGHNT, CDR2 YYREEE (reference sequence). CDR3 size: 14 residues.

This clone has more than one count but fewer than ten. The V call is TRBV5-1, the J call TRBJ2-7; 9 positions match TRBD2. The CDR3 covers 15 residues. The trim removed 0 bases at V and 2 bases at J, leaving 3 bases unmatched. CDR1 and CDR2 from the germline V gene are SGHRS and YFSETQ. The CDR3 protein is CASSLGAGGAYEQYF. For the CDR3, the DNA is TGCGCCAGCAGCTTGGGAGCGGGAGGCGCCTACGAGCAGTACTTC.

The gene calls are TRBV11-1 and TRBJ2-7; D might be TRBD2 (7 bases). V was cut by 2 bases and J by 6 bases, with 20 bases left in between. Germline assignment: CDR1 SGHAT and CDR2 FQDESV (reference sequence). This CDR3 region has 16 residues. The CDR3 DNA is TGTGCCAGCAGCTTAAACGGAGCGGGACAAACCCTCGAGCAGTACTTC. This encodes CASSLNGAGQTLEQYF.